The clone carrying this T cell receptor beta chain was counted between two and nine times. Antigen specificity is unknown. The sample belongs to a study of Graves' ophthalmopathy and Graves' hyperthyroidism. Findings and limits, study-wide: Most expanded clonotypes from thyroid (those above 0.001 frequency) were also found in blood.

Amplification of TCR beta CDR3 regions used RNA transcripts. RT-PCR with HTBI primers came first, then second-round multiplex PCR. Via MiXCR, TCRdb re-called the multiplex PCR reads, giving one row per CDR3 protein. The sample holds about 640,000 distinct CDR3 sequences, about 41% seen once. V lost 6 bases and J 6 bases, leaving 15 bases between the germline ends. CDR1 GTSNPN and CDR2 SVGIG come from the germline V gene (reference sequence). The CDR3 is 12 residues long. V is TRBV30 and J is TRBJ2-7; weak D call: TRBD1 (6 bases). Sequencing input: peripheral blood. This TCR was sampled from an adult man with Graves' ophthalmopathy. The CDR3 bases are TGTGCCTGTCAACCACAGGGATCCGAGCAGTACTTC. Its protein product is CACQPQGSEQYF.